This TCR beta chain was identified in a study of shared clonotypes between healthy human individuals. Study as a whole: Three plates each covered CD4 naive and memory; CD8 naive two, CD8 memory one.

In regard to this clone: Its antigen is still unknown. Other DNA sequences from this sample encode an identical CDR3 as well.

Profiled with immunoSEQ multiplex PCR; TCRdb holds only in-frame clones, not every one. The top ten hold about 1.8% of the sample, which has about 2.2 million clones, under 95% seen once. CD8 cells regarded as naive lacked CD45RO, were positively chosen for CCR7, and omitted terminally differentiated effector memory CD45RA+ cells. Those who donated were healthy HIV-negative adults, with no recent acute infections or vaccinations reported. Overall study results and limits: A few donors showed sharing of approximately 5% of naive CD4 clonotypes.

Germline CDR1 SGHAT, CDR2 FQNNGV. This CDR3 is built from 13 residues. The V and J ends lost 1 base and 3 bases respectively, with 7 bases between them. This clonotype was obtained from a man between 18 and 29 years old in good health. Some clones in this sample may be carry-over from other donors' samples. The V and J genes are TRBV11-2 and TRBJ2-7; unclear D gene. The sequencing input was naive CD8+ T cells from PBMCs. The CDR3 bases are TGTGCCAGCAGCTTAGGAACGTACTACGAGCAGTACTTC. It translates to CASSLGTYYEQYF.